This TCR beta chain is drawn from a study of human T cells and chemical hapten exposure. This clonotype was counted between two and nine times. TCRdb passed the RACE reads through MiXCR, listing each CDR3 protein once. This table holds around 110,000 distinct CDR3 sequences, about 12% found once. As to time point: pre-sensitization, week 0. Treatment reported: therapeutic diphenylcyclopropenone sensitization with weekly scalp DPC. The sample consisted of whole blood, taken in connection with sensitization to the hapten diphenylcyclopropenone (DPC). The TCR comes from a woman between 45 and 60 years old with alopecia areata. Some clones in this sample may be carry-over from other donors' samples.

CDR3 in DNA: TGCGCCAGCAGCCCGGCCGGGACTCCCTCGGATTCACCCCTCCACTTT. Its protein is CASSPAGTPSDSPLHF. V usage is TRBV4-3 and J usage is TRBJ1-6; D may be TRBD1 (5 bases). V was pared by 4 bases and J by 8 bases, with 18 bases between. The CDR3 consists of 16 residues. Germline V gene data show CDR1 as LGHNA and CDR2 as YSLEER.